Shown below are 32 T cell receptor beta chains from a single sample sequenced in a study of early T cells in non-severe SARS-CoV-2 infection. TCRdb ran MiXCR on the 5' RACE reads and lists one entry per CDR3 protein. The table includes about 27,000 distinct CDR3 sequences, around 5.4% detected once. Specimen: whole blood. Receptor source: an adult who was a healthcare worker with PCR-confirmed SARS-CoV-2 infection or an uninfected control (not recorded which).

In this sample, this clonotype turned up many times. The genes are TRBV7-6 and TRBJ2-3; 7 bases match TRBD1. Trimming took 5 bases from V and 4 from J; bases not matched to a gene: 15. This CDR3 contains 17 residues. Germline assignment: CDR1 SGHVS and CDR2 FNYEAQ. The CDR3 protein is CASSPHRTGDLPDTQYF. CDR3 in DNA: TGTGCCAGCAGCCCACACCGAACAGGGGATTTACCAGATACGCAGTATTTT.

This clonotype was found many times. The chain employs TRBV28 and TRBJ1-6; a weak D match, TRBD1 (6 bases). This CDR3 has 17 residues. Germline CDR1 MDHEN, CDR2 SYDVKM. Trimming stripped 6 bases from V and 7 bases from J, with 22 bases between. This chain's CDR3 is CASSSRGLGLANSPLHF. Written as DNA, the CDR3 is TGTGCCAGCAGCTCCCGGGGGCTAGGGTTGGCGAATTCACCCCTCCACTTT.

This clonotype was picked up many times. CDR3 coding DNA: TGTGCCAGCAGCTTATTGGGCTTTCAAGAGACCCAGTACTTC. Translated, it gives CASSLLGFQETQYF. This chain connects TRBV7-7 to TRBJ2-5; D is unresolved. The V end was cut by 2 bases, the J end by 2 bases, with 9 bases between. The CDR3 is 14 residues long. Germline assignment: CDR1 SSHAT and CDR2 FNYEAQ (reference sequence).

This clonotype was seen at least ten times. The rearrangement uses TRBV9 and TRBJ2-3; no reliable D call. V lost 0 bases, J lost 0 bases, and 5 bases lay in between. The CDR3 is 14 residues long. Germline V gene sequence: CDR1 SGDLS, CDR2 YYNGEE. CDR3 DNA: TGTGCCAGCAGCGTAGAGAGAAGCACAGATACGCAGTATTTT. Translating gives CASSVERSTDTQYF.

By frequency in the sample, this clonotype is medium-sized. The genes are TRBV10-2 and TRBJ1-5, with 7 bases matching TRBD1. Germline loops: CDR1 WSHSY, CDR2 SAAADI. This CDR3 is built from 13 residues. The trim removed 4 bases at V and 4 bases at J, leaving 1 base unmatched. Here the CDR3 reads CASSGTGNQPQHF. In DNA form, the CDR3 reads TGCGCCAGCAGTGGGACAGGTAATCAGCCCCAGCATTTT.

Ten or more counts support this clonotype. This rearrangement joins TRBV2 to TRBJ2-1; possible D gene TRBD2, 5 bases. This CDR3 has 14 residues. Between the trimmed V and J ends, which lost 4 bases and 4 bases, there was a span of 11 bases. The germline CDR1 and CDR2 sequences are SNHLY and FYNNEI. The CDR3: CASSVGRTYNEQFF. As DNA, the CDR3 is TGTGCCAGCAGTGTTGGGCGGACTTACAATGAGCAGTTCTTC.

This clonotype appeared many times. This chain uses TRBV6-4 with TRBJ2-7; TRBD1 is a possible D gene (5 bases). Germline lookup yields CDR1 MRHNA and CDR2 SNTAGT. V shed 4 bases and J shed 4 bases, with 11 bases lying between them. The CDR3 spans 13 residues. The CDR3 nucleotides are TGTGCCAGCAGTGCCAGGGCTGGGTACGAGCAGTACTTC. It codes for CASSARAGYEQYF.

This chain joins TRBV9 and TRBJ2-3, with D hard to call. V lost 2 bases to trimming and J lost 5 bases, with 12 bases between them. Per germline, CDR1 SGDLS and CDR2 YYNGEE. This CDR3 is 14 amino acids long. CDR3 amino acids: CASSVGPSGDTQYF. The CDR3 DNA follows: TGTGCCAGCAGCGTCGGGCCGTCGGGAGATACGCAGTATTTT.

This clonotype was observed many times. The V gene is TRBV27, the J gene TRBJ1-1; the D gene is possibly TRBD1 (5 bases). The CDR3 is 13 amino acids. V gave up 2 bases and J gave up 3 bases, with 7 bases separating them. In germline, CDR1 is MNHEY, CDR2 SMNVEV (reference sequence). CDR3 protein: CASSLTGYTEAFF. Here the CDR3 DNA reads TGTGCCAGCAGTTTAACAGGATACACTGAAGCTTTCTTT.

This clonotype was seen only a few times. The rearrangement links TRBV2 to TRBJ2-7; D unresolved. The germline V and J ends were trimmed by 11 bases and 0 bases, with 11 bases remaining between them. CDR1 is SNHLY and CDR2 is FYNNEI in the germline V gene. The length of the CDR3 is 12 residues. This CDR3 is CAGTPFSYEQYF. The CDR3 DNA follows: TGTGCCGGTACACCATTCTCCTACGAGCAGTACTTC.

This clonotype was observed many times. V and J are TRBV28 and TRBJ2-7, with 10 positions matching TRBD1. Per germline, CDR1 MDHEN and CDR2 SYDVKM. V lost 4 bases to trimming and J lost 1 base; unmatched junction nucleotides: 10. The CDR3 consists of 17 residues. This CDR3 is CASSSAGQGGFSYEQYF. The CDR3 region has the DNA TGTGCCAGCAGTTCCGCCGGACAGGGGGGTTTTTCCTACGAGCAGTACTTC.

V is TRBV11-2 and J is TRBJ2-7; D ambiguous. CDR3 length: 13 residues. V lost 5 bases to trimming and J lost 7 bases, with 15 bases between them. Per germline, CDR1 SGHAT and CDR2 FQNNGV. In DNA, the CDR3 is TGTGCCAGCAGCCGCGACCCGTCCTCGGAGCAGTACTTC. This gives the protein CASSRDPSSEQYF.

This clonotype was seen many times. V and J are TRBV19 and TRBJ1-5; D gene ambiguous. With 11 bases removed from V and 7 bases from J, the gap between germline ends came to 12 bases. CDR1 and CDR2 (germline): LNHDA, SQIVND (reference sequence). The CDR3 consists of 11 residues. CDR3 amino acids: CAGGRGQPQHF. DNA of the CDR3: TGTGCCGGAGGACGAGGGCAGCCCCAGCATTTT.

The chain couples TRBV7-9 to TRBJ2-3, with D perhaps matching TRBD2 (5 bases). The CDR3 extends over 19 amino acids. The germline V and J ends were trimmed by 1 base and 2 bases, with 22 bases remaining between them. The germline V gene has CDR1 SEHNR and CDR2 FQNEAQ (reference sequence). DNA of the CDR3: TGTGCCAGCAGCTTAGGGGTAGTCTGGGGAGCCTCAGACACAGATACGCAGTATTTT. Its protein product is CASSLGVVWGASDTDTQYF. The full variable domain, its missing parts supplied by reference TRBV7-9 and TRBJ2-3, is DTGVSQNPRHKITKRGQNVTFRCDPISEHNRLYWYRQTLGQGPEFLTYFQNEAQLEKSRLLSDRFSAERPKGSFSTLEIQRTEQGDSAMYLCASSLGVVWGASDTDTQYFGPGTRLTVL.

This clonotype occurred many times. The chain couples TRBV28 to TRBJ2-2; D is possibly TRBD1 or TRBD2 (5 bases each). This CDR3 comprises 16 residues. V was cut by 0 bases and J by 4 bases, with 12 bases left in between. Germline V gene data show CDR1 as MDHEN and CDR2 as SYDVKM. CDR3 in amino acids: CASSLWGVEATGELFF. DNA of the CDR3: TGTGCCAGCAGTTTATGGGGGGTAGAGGCCACCGGGGAGCTGTTTTTT. Filled out from reference TRBV28 and TRBJ2-2, the complete variable domain reads DVKVTQSSRYLVKRTGEKVFLECVQDMDHENMFWYRQDPGLGLRLIYFSYDVKMKEKGDIPEGYSVSREKKERFSLILESASTNQTSMYLCASSLWGVEATGELFFGEGSRLTVL.

By its share, this clonotype is medium-sized. This sequence joins TRBV3-1 and TRBJ2-1, with D hard to call. The CDR3 contains 18 residues. Trimming took off 1 base at V and 0 bases at J, with 16 bases between the two ends. In germline, CDR1 is LGHDT, CDR2 YNNKEL (reference sequence). The CDR3 spells CASSQVSGARSSYNEQFF. The CDR3 region has the DNA TGTGCCAGCAGCCAAGTATCCGGAGCCCGAAGCTCCTACAATGAGCAGTTCTTC.

The chain has TRBV7-9 and TRBJ2-3; D remains ambiguous. The ends were cut back, 4 bases at V and 6 bases at J, with 8 bases in the middle. Germline V lookup: CDR1 SEHNR, CDR2 FQNEAQ (reference sequence). The CDR3 totals 12 residues. CDR3 amino acids: CASSSLKDTQYF. CDR3 coding DNA: TGTGCCAGCAGCTCGCTGAAGGATACGCAGTATTTT.

This clonotype was seen more than once but under ten times. V is TRBV20-1 and J is TRBJ2-2; the match to TRBD1 covers 7 bases. In germline, CDR1 is DFQATT, CDR2 SNEGSKA (reference sequence). CDR3 length: 16 residues. V dropped 0 bases and J dropped 5; count of bases not matched to a gene: 9. The CDR3 here is CSARDRSRGRTGELFF. For the CDR3, the DNA is TGCAGTGCTAGAGATCGGAGCAGGGGGAGAACCGGGGAGCTGTTTTTT.

The sample holds a few counts of this clonotype. V is TRBV5-1 and J is TRBJ2-7, with D perhaps matching TRBD1 (6 bases). Trimming shortened V by 4 bases and J by 4 bases, and 15 bases separated the two germline ends. CDR3 size: 14 residues. Germline CDR1 and CDR2: SGHRS and YFSETQ. The DNA for the CDR3 is TGCGCCAGCAGCGCCTTTGGGGGCGGGTACGAGCAGTACTTC. This codes for CASSAFGGGYEQYF.

Many counts were recorded for this clonotype. V usage is TRBV5-4 and J usage is TRBJ2-3; 7 nucleotides match TRBD2. Germline values: CDR1 SGHNT, CDR2 YYREEE (reference sequence). CDR3 length: 16 amino acids. The junction had 10 bases not matched to a gene; V was cut back by 1 base and J by 5 bases. For the CDR3, the DNA is TGTGCCAGCAGCTTGCGCTTGGGAGGGAGGTTAGATACGCAGTATTTT. The encoded protein is CASSLRLGGRLDTQYF.

The V and J genes are TRBV13 and TRBJ2-1; no definite D call. The germline gives CDR1 PRHDT, CDR2 FYEKMQ (reference sequence). CDR3 length equals 16 residues. Trimming took off 1 base at V and 4 bases at J, with 14 bases between the two ends. This CDR3 reads CASSLELKTVYNEQFF. CDR3 coding DNA: TGTGCCAGCAGCTTAGAATTGAAAACTGTGTACAATGAGCAGTTCTTC. The full variable domain, its missing parts supplied by reference TRBV13 and TRBJ2-1, is AAGVIQSPRHLIKEKRETATLKCYPIPRHDTVYWYQQGPGQDPQFLISFYEKMQSDKGSIPDRFSAQQFSDYHSELNMSSLELGDSALYFCASSLELKTVYNEQFFGPGTRLTVL.

This clonotype has only a few counts. The chain combines TRBV7-9 with TRBJ1-6; the D gene is possibly TRBD1 (5 bases). The V gene lost 6 bases and the J gene lost 8 bases, with 14 bases spanning the gap. The CDR3 loop spans 14 amino acids. From germline, CDR1 is SEHNR and CDR2 FQNEAQ (reference sequence). The CDR3 DNA reads as TGTGCCAGCAGTCCCAGACAGCTGGATTCACCCCTCCACTTT. Amino acids: CASSPRQLDSPLHF.

This clonotype was detected ten times or more. V is TRBV4-3 and J is TRBJ2-4, with D hard to call. The CDR3 consists of 18 residues. Germline V gene data show CDR1 as LGHNA and CDR2 as YSLEER. V gave up 0 bases and J gave up 0 bases, with 15 bases separating them. CDR3 region: CASSQDRASPLAKNIQYF. CDR3 nucleotides: TGCGCCAGCAGCCAAGATCGAGCGAGTCCCCTAGCCAAAAACATTCAGTACTTC.

This clonotype was counted ten times or more. This rearrangement joins TRBV7-2 to TRBJ1-4; D unresolved. V lost 1 base and J 4 bases, leaving 16 bases between the germline ends. Germline lookup yields CDR1 SGHTA and CDR2 FQGNSA. The CDR3 extends over 17 amino acids. The CDR3 loop reads CASSLEVRRFSNEKLFF. CDR3 coding DNA: TGTGCCAGCAGCTTAGAGGTGCGGAGGTTCAGTAATGAAAAACTGTTTTTT. The complete variable domain, with remaining parts taken from reference TRBV7-2 and TRBJ1-4, reads GAGVSQSPSNKVTEKGKDVELRCDPISGHTALYWYRQSLGQGLEFLIYFQGNSAPDKSGLPSDRFSAERTGGSVSTLTIQRTQQEDSAVYLCASSLEVRRFSNEKLFFGSGTQLSVL.

This clonotype was detected many times. In DNA form, the CDR3 reads TGTGCCAGCAGCCAAGATAGGGGGCTTAGGTCTGGAAACACCATATATTTT. It translates to CASSQDRGLRSGNTIYF. The chain links TRBV6-6 to TRBJ1-3; TRBD1 matches 7 bases. V lost 6 bases, J lost 1 base, and 12 bases stayed unmatched. The CDR3 consists of 17 residues. Germline V gene sequence: CDR1 MNHNY, CDR2 SVGAGI (reference sequence).

The genes are TRBV10-3 and TRBJ2-5, with 10 bases that match TRBD2. The germline V gene has CDR1 ENHRY and CDR2 SYGVKD. Trimming removed 5 bases from V and 4 bases from J; junction bases left unmatched: 7. The CDR3 spans 15 residues. The CDR3 region is CAISLSSGGPETQYF. The CDR3 nucleotides are TGTGCCATCAGTTTGTCTAGCGGGGGCCCAGAGACCCAGTACTTC.

This clonotype has a count of ten or more. This chain joins TRBV27 and TRBJ1-1; the D gene is possibly TRBD1 (6 bases). V shed 2 bases and J shed 5 bases, with 27 bases lying between them. Germline V gives CDR1 MNHEY, CDR2 SMNVEV (reference sequence). The length of the CDR3 is 19 residues. This chain's CDR3 is CASSLRFPAGTSSWTEAFF. The CDR3 nucleotides are TGTGCCAGCAGTTTAAGGTTCCCCGCAGGGACATCGAGTTGGACTGAAGCTTTCTTT.

This clonotype was recorded at least ten times. For the CDR3, the DNA is TGTGCCACCTCAGGCGGGGCAGTCACAAACACCGGGGAGCTGTTTTTT. Translated: CATSGGAVTNTGELFF. The chain joins TRBV24-1 to TRBJ2-2, with D possibly being TRBD2 (6 bases). The V and J ends lost 9 bases and 2 bases respectively, with 18 bases between them. Germline loops: CDR1 KGHDR, CDR2 SFDVKD. CDR3 size: 16 residues.

The sample holds a few counts of this clonotype. The chain couples TRBV10-3 to TRBJ2-7; no definite D call. The germline gives CDR1 ENHRY, CDR2 SYGVKD. The CDR3 is 12 residues long. The V and J ends lost 4 bases and 7 bases respectively, with 11 bases between them. The CDR3 sequence: CAISVIAGEQYF. CDR3 DNA: TGTGCCATCAGTGTTATCGCCGGTGAGCAGTACTTC.

The rearrangement joins TRBV7-2 to TRBJ1-3, with TRBD1 identical over 7 bases. Germline-derived CDR1 and CDR2 are SGHTA and FQGNSA. Unmatched junction bases numbered 1, after V lost 4 bases and J lost 4 bases. The CDR3 is made up of 13 amino acids. This CDR3 reads CASSSGQGNTIYF. CDR3 coding DNA: TGTGCCAGCAGCTCGGGACAGGGAAACACCATATATTTT.

This rearrangement joins TRBV30 to TRBJ2-2; D gene unclear. The germline gives CDR1 GTSNPN, CDR2 SVGIG (reference sequence). The CDR3 extends over 12 amino acids. V lost 0 bases, J lost 7 bases, and 6 bases lay in between. CDR3 coding DNA: TGTGCCTGGAGTGTAGTCTTCGGGGAGCTGTTTTTT. Amino acid sequence: CAWSVVFGELFF. The variable domain in full, with the rest retrieved from reference TRBV30 and TRBJ2-2, is SQTIHQWPATLVQPVGSPLSLECTVEGTSNPNLYWYRQAAGRGLQLLFYSVGIGQISSEVPQNLSASRPQDRQFILSSKKLLLSDSGFYLCAWSVVFGELFFGEGSRLTVL.

This rearrangement joins TRBV20-1 to TRBJ1-2; TRBD1 agrees at 9 bases. The CDR3 totals 16 residues. Germline values: CDR1 DFQATT, CDR2 SNEGSKA (reference sequence). J lost 2 bases, V lost 0 bases, and 7 bases had no gene match. The CDR3 coding sequence is TGCAGTGCTAGAGATGGAAACAGGGGGCGAAACTATGGCTACACCTTC. Translating gives CSARDGNRGRNYGYTF.